This TCR beta chain was observed in a study of blood T cell repertoires in COVID-19. The protocol was immunoSEQ multiplex PCR, while the TCRdb copy is restricted to in-frame clones and leaves out a portion. The repertoire has around 100,000 clones, roughly 84% of them found once; the top ten carry around 2.2%. This clone was picked up a small number of times. Germline CDR1 reads LGHDT; CDR2 reads YNNKEL (reference sequence). CDR3 size: 15 residues. V shed 2 bases and J 3 bases; nucleotides not matched to a gene: 7. This TCR was sampled from a human donor in a cohort sampled during active COVID-19. The chain uses TRBV3-1 (or the pseudogene TRBV3-2) and TRBJ2-7; 7 positions match TRBD2. The specimen was peripheral blood. The CDR3 region has the DNA TGTGCCAGCAGCCAAAGTCTAGCGGTATACTACGAGCAGTACTTC. Its translation: CASSQSLAVYYEQYF.